This TCR beta chain originates from a study of shared clonotypes between healthy human individuals. Whole-study results and caveats: Non-shared clonotypes displayed generation probabilities falling below those of clonotypes present in all four donors.

Germline-derived CDR1 and CDR2 are SGHAT and FQNNGV. V lost 3 bases, J lost 4 bases, and 5 bases stayed unmatched. This CDR3 contains 15 residues. To note about this clone: Its specificity is not known. In the same sample, other DNA sequences code for this CDR3.

Repertoires were generated with immunoSEQ multiplex PCR, while TCRdb's copy carries only in-frame clones and drops some. Among some 2,400,000 clones listed, more than 90% were seen once. The sample comprised naive CD4+ T cells sorted from blood. Regarding subset: CD45RA+ positively selected. The chain employs TRBV11-2 and TRBJ2-1; 8 bases agree with TRBD2. This receptor was taken from a man younger than 35 in good health. The CDR3, as DNA: TGTGCCAGCAGCTTGGGCACTAGCGGATACAATGAGCAGTTCTTC. Amino acids: CASSLGTSGYNEQFF.